The clone carrying this TCR beta chain has at least ten counts. The record originates from a study of T cells in Graves' hyperthyroidism and ophthalmopathy. In germline, CDR1 is MNHEY, CDR2 SVGEGT. The CDR3 totals 15 residues. Deletions cut 5 bases from V and 4 bases from J, with 15 bases between. TCR beta CDR3 region amplification was performed from RNA transcripts. A set of HTBI primers served as the primers for a first-round RT-PCR of the TCR CDR3. MiXCR, applied by TCRdb to the multiplex PCR reads, yields one record per CDR3 protein. The table shows some 340,000 distinct CDR3 sequences, with approximately 14% occurring only once.

The sequence came from a woman between 40 and 55 years old with Graves' ophthalmopathy. This chain connects TRBV6-2 or TRBV6-3 to TRBJ2-1; D not certain. Sequencing was performed on blood. The CDR3 DNA reads TGTGCCAGCAGTCCCCTGGTGGTCCGGTACAATGAGCAGTTCTTC. Translating gives CASSPLVVRYNEQFF.